This T cell receptor (beta chain) comes out of a study of cytomegalovirus exposure and HLA in healthy donors. Findings and limits, study-wide: Three CMV-associated chains were confirmed in vitro to be specific for CMV antigens. Likely technical artifact: a cluster of highly shared sequence variants. Many donors carried some public TCRs, although rarity characterized most TCR sequences.

Worth noting for this clone: Its cognate antigen is unknown.

Deletions cut 4 bases from V and 0 bases from J, with 10 bases between. Germline CDR1 and CDR2: SGHRS and YFSETQ. The CDR3 covers 14 residues. PCR used 60 Vbeta primers and 13 Jbeta primers. Only in-frame clones appear in the TCRdb table, and some are missing; sequencing was by immunoSEQ multiplex PCR. The table lists about 160,000 clones, around 83% of them singletons, with around 9.1% in the top ten. V is TRBV5-1 and J is TRBJ1-2; D possibly corresponds to TRBD1 (6 bases). The receptor was isolated from a male donor in good health and CMV-seropositive. The sample consisted of PBMCs. The CDR3 bases are TGCGCCAGCAGCAGGGGGTCCCCTAACTATGGCTACACCTTC. As protein: CASSRGSPNYGYTF.